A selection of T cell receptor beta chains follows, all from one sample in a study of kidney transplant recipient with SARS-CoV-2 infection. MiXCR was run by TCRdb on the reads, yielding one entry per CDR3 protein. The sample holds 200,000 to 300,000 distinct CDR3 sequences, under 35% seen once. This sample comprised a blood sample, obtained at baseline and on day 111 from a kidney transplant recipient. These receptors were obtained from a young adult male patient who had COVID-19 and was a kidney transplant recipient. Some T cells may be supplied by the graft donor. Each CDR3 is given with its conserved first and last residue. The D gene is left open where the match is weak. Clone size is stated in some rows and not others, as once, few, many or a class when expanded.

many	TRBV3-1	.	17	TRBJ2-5	CASSRTHPISFSETQYF	TGTGCCAGCAGCAGAACCCATCCCATTTCTTTCTCTGAGACCCAGTACTTC
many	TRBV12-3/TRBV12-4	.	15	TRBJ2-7	CASSLTGQGGVEQYF	TGTGCCAGCAGTTTGACGGGCCAGGGGGGAGTTGAGCAGTACTTC
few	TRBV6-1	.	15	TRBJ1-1	CASSENGQLNTEAFF	TGTGCCAGCAGTGAAAACGGACAGCTGAACACTGAAGCTTTCTTT
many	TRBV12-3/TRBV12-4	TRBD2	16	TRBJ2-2	CANAPTAGFTTGELFF	TGTGCCAACGCTCCGACAGCGGGGTTCACCACCGGGGAGCTGTTTTTT
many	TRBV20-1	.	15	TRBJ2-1	CSARDLGRPSNEQFF	TGCAGTGCTAGAGATTTAGGACGCCCGTCCAATGAGCAGTTCTTC
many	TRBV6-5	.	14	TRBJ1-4	CASSYSYTGEKLFF	TGTGCCAGCAGTTACTCCTACACTGGGGAAAAACTGTTTTTT
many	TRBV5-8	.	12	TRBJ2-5	CASSFYTETQYF	TGTGCCAGCAGCTTTTACACGGAGACCCAGTACTTC
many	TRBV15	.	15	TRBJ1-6	CATSRDDRSNSPLHF	TGTGCCACCAGCAGAGATGACAGGTCAAATTCACCCCTCCACTTT
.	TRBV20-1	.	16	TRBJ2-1	CGAKSAGHWSYNEQFF	TGCGGTGCTAAGTCTGCGGGACACTGGTCTTACAATGAGCAGTTCTTC
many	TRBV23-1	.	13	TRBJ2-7	CASSQSKDYEQYF	TGCGCCAGCAGTCAATCGAAGGATTACGAGCAGTACTTC
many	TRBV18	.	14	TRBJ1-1	CASSPGEVNTEAFF	TGTGCCAGCTCACCAGGGGAGGTGAACACTGAAGCTTTCTTT
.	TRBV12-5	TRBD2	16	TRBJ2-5	CASGLVQRDGQETQYF	TGTGCTAGTGGTTTGGTACAGCGGGACGGACAAGAGACCCAGTACTTC
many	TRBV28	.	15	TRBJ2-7	CASSFGSWETYEQYF	TGTGCCAGCAGTTTCGGATCCTGGGAGACCTACGAGCAGTACTTC
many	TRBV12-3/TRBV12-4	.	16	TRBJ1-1	CASSDRSGTGNTEAFF	TGTGCCAGCAGTGATCGGAGCGGGACTGGGAACACTGAAGCTTTCTTT
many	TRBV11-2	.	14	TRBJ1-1	CASSLDQLITEAFF	TGTGCCAGCAGCTTAGACCAGCTTATCACTGAAGCTTTCTTT
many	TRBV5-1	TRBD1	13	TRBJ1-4	CASSWGQNEKLFF	TGCGCCAGCAGCTGGGGACAGAATGAAAAACTGTTTTTT
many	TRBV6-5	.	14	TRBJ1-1	CASSDQTVNTEAFF	TGTGCCAGCAGTGACCAGACGGTGAACACTGAAGCTTTCTTT
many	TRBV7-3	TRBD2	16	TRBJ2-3	CASSLGAGGSADTQYF	TGTGCCAGCAGCTTAGGAGCGGGGGGGTCCGCAGATACGCAGTATTTT
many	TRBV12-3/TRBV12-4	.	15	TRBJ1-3	CASLTLTYSGNTIYF	TGTGCCAGCCTGACCTTGACCTACTCTGGAAACACCATATATTTT
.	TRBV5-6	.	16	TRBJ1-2	CASGGLNSRKTYGYTF	TGTGCCAGCGGTGGTCTCAATAGTCGAAAGACCTATGGCTACACCTTC